This TCR beta chain was sequenced for a study of Graves' ophthalmopathy and Graves' hyperthyroidism. CDR1 SQVTM and CDR2 ANQGSEA come from the germline V gene. The CDR3 sequence is 14 residues long. The germline V and J ends were trimmed by 6 bases and 5 bases, with 20 bases remaining between them. Researchers took RNA transcripts and amplified TCR beta CDR3 regions from them. After a first-round RT-PCR with HTBI primers, a second-round multiplex PCR was run. From the multiplex PCR reads, TCRdb called clonotypes with MiXCR, one entry per CDR3 protein. The table records nearly 400,000 distinct CDR3 sequences, approximately 20% of them present only once.

The specimen was peripheral blood. This sequence originates from a woman aged 18-30 years with Graves' ophthalmopathy. The V gene is TRBV29-1, the J gene TRBJ2-7; D is perhaps TRBD1 or TRBD2 (6 bases each). The CDR3 reads CSVAPRRGVNEQYF. DNA for the CDR3: TGCAGCGTGGCCCCTCGGAGGGGGGTCAACGAGCAGTACTTC.